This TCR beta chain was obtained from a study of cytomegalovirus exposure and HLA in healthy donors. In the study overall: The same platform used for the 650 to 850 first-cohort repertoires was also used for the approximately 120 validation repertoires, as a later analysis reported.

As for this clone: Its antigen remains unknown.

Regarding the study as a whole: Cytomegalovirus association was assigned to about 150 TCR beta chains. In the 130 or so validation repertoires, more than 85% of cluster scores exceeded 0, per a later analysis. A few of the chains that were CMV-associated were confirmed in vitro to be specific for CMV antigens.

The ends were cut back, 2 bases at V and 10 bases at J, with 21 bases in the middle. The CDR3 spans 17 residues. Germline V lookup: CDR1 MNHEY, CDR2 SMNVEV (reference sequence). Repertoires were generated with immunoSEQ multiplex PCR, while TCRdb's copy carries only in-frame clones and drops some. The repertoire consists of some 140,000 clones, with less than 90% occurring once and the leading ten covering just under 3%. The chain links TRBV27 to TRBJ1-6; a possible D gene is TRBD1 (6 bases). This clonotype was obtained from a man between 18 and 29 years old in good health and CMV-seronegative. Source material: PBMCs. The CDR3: CASSLAGDGLRGSPLHF. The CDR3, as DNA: TGTGCCAGCAGTTTAGCCGGGGACGGCCTAAGGGGGTCACCCCTCCACTTT.